These T cell receptor beta chains were read from a single sample in a study of shared clonotypes between healthy human individuals. This table comes from immunoSEQ multiplex PCR, and its TCRdb copy is limited to in-frame clones, with some not included. The sample lists some 2,100,000 clones; nearly 97% were seen once. The sample was naive CD4+ T cells sorted from blood. The receptors stem from a man younger than 30 in good health. The CDR3 runs from the conserved cysteine through the conserved F or W. The order of the fields is clone size, J gene, V gene, D gene, CDR3 DNA, CDR3 protein. A D gene is named only where the DNA matches it firmly. Only part of the rows carry a size: once, few, many, or a class if the clone is expanded.

>-|TRBJ2-7|TRBV7-2|TRBD2
TGTGCCAGCTCCCAGGGAGGGAGCCGGTACGAGCAGTACTTC
CASSQGGSRYEQYF
>-|TRBJ2-3|TRBV7-2|TRBD2
TGTGCCAGCAGCTTTTTAGCGGGGGGCACAGATACGCAGTATTTT
CASSFLAGGTDTQYF
>once|TRBJ2-7|TRBV6-6|-
TGTGCCAGCAGCGGACGGAGCTCCTACGAGCAGTACTTC
CASSGRSSYEQYF
>-|TRBJ1-5|TRBV6-4|-
TGTGCCAGCAGTGTCAGCTCATATAGCAATCAGCCCCAGCATTTT
CASSVSSYSNQPQHF
>-|TRBJ2-5|TRBV15|-
TGTGCCACCAGCAGAGATCCAGGGAACACGGAGACCCAGTACTTC
CATSRDPGNTETQYF
>-|TRBJ2-5|TRBV11-2|-
TGTGCCAGCAGCCAAAAGGGAGAGACCCAGTACTTC
CASSQKGETQYF
>-|TRBJ1-1|TRBV18|TRBD1
TGTGCCAGCTCACCGCGACAGGGACACACTGAAGCTTTCTTT
CASSPRQGHTEAFF
>once|TRBJ2-3|TRBV10-3|TRBD2
TGTGCCATCACCAGGGGACTAGCTGAGGCAGATACGCAGTATTTT
CAITRGLAEADTQYF
>-|TRBJ1-2|TRBV5-4|TRBD1
TGTGCCAGCAGCCCTTATGGACAGGGATATGGCTACACCTTC
CASSPYGQGYGYTF
>-|TRBJ2-5|TRBV9|TRBD2
TGTGCCAGCAGCGGATTAGCGGGGGGGCCAGAGACCCAGTACTTC
CASSGLAGGPETQYF
>-|TRBJ2-1|TRBV7-2|-
TGTGCCAGCAGCTTAAGGGAGTTAAGCTCCTACAATGAGCAGTTCTTC
CASSLRELSSYNEQFF
>-|TRBJ1-1|TRBV10-1|-
TGCGCCAGCAGTCAGGGACTGAACACTGAAGCTTTCTTT
CASSQGLNTEAFF
>-|TRBJ2-1|TRBV4-3|TRBD1
TGCGCCAGCAGCCGAGGGACAGTCTCCTACAATGAGCAGTTCTTC
CASSRGTVSYNEQFF
>-|TRBJ1-2|TRBV4-1|-
TGCGCCAGCAGCCAGGGTGCTGGGCACTATGGCTACACCTTC
CASSQGAGHYGYTF
>-|TRBJ1-3|TRBV15|-
TGTGCCACCAGCAGAGATTTAGGGAGCTCTGGAAACACCATATATTTT
CATSRDLGSSGNTIYF
>-|TRBJ2-1|TRBV10-3|-
TGTGCCATCAGTGCTGGACTCCTAGTCAATGAGAGGCAGTTCTTC
CAISAGLLVNERQFF
>-|TRBJ2-7|TRBV6-6|TRBD2
TGTGCCAGCCGCATTCCGGGGGGGAAAACCTACGAGCAGTACTTC
CASRIPGGKTYEQYF
>-|TRBJ2-7|TRBV6-1|TRBD1
TGTGCCAGCAGTGAAGCGCTTGTAAGACAGGGGGCCGTCTACGAGCAGTACTTC
CASSEALVRQGAVYEQYF
>-|TRBJ1-2|TRBV28|-
TGTGCCAGCAGTTCTGTCGGACGAGGCTACACCTTC
CASSSVGRGYTF
>-|TRBJ1-1|TRBV27|-
TGTGCCAGCAGCGACAGCATGAACACTGAAGCTTTCTTT
CASSDSMNTEAFF
>-|TRBJ1-2|TRBV19|-
TGTGCCAGTAATACTCCAGGGGATTACTATGGCTACACCTTC
CASNTPGDYYGYTF
>-|TRBJ2-7|TRBV18|TRBD2
TGTGCCAGCTCACCACCTAGCGGGCTAACCGAGCAGTACTTC
CASSPPSGLTEQYF
>-|TRBJ2-5|TRBV30|TRBD2
TGTGCCTGGAGTCGTTTAAGGACTAGCGGGGGGGAAGAGACCCAGTACTTC
CAWSRLRTSGGEETQYF
>-|TRBJ2-7|TRBV28|TRBD1
TGTGCCAGCAGTTCGGGACAGGGTCGCTTACAGCAGTACTTC
CASSSGQGRLQQYF
>once|TRBJ1-4|TRBV10-3|-
TGTGCCACCAGCGTACAGGGAAGTAATGAAAAACTGTTTTTT
CATSVQGSNEKLFF
>once|TRBJ2-1|TRBV11-2|TRBD1
TGTGCCAGCAGCCCCGACAGGGGAAATGAGCAGTTCTTC
CASSPDRGNEQFF
>-|TRBJ2-2|TRBV10-3|-
TGTGCCATCAGTGTGAGGACAAACACCGGGGAGCTGTTTTTT
CAISVRTNTGELFF
>-|TRBJ2-7|TRBV2|TRBD1
TGTGCCAGCAAAACGGGACAGCCCTCCTACGAGCAGTACTTC
CASKTGQPSYEQYF
>-|TRBJ2-2|TRBV28|-
TGTGCCAGCATTCCTTCTAGGACAGAGTTCACCGGGGAGCTGTTTTTT
CASIPSRTEFTGELFF
>-|TRBJ1-6|TRBV28|-
TGTGCCAGCATTTCGGGGACGTGGAATTCACCCCTCCACTTT
CASISGTWNSPLHF
>-|TRBJ1-5|TRBV15|-
TGTGCCACCAGCCGTGACAGGTACAATCAGCCCCAGCATTTT
CATSRDRYNQPQHF
>-|TRBJ2-5|TRBV28|-
TGTGCCAGCAGTGGACGGGGGCGGATTCGAGAGACCCAGTACTTC
CASSGRGRIRETQYF
>few|TRBJ1-2|TRBV4-1|-
TGCGCCAGCAGCTTACCGGGAATTGGGGAGGACTATGGCTACACCTTC
CASSLPGIGEDYGYTF
>-|TRBJ1-4|TRBV7-9|-
TGTGCCAGCAGCTTAGGGGGGCTTGGAGGTGAAAAACTGTTTTTT
CASSLGGLGGEKLFF
>once|TRBJ2-7|TRBV30|-
TGTGCCTGGACCACACTGACCACTTACGAGCAGTACTTC
CAWTTLTTYEQYF
>-|TRBJ1-2|TRBV6-5|-
TGTGCCAGCAGTAGAGGGAATGGCTACACCTTC
CASSRGNGYTF
>-|TRBJ1-4|TRBV18|-
TGTGCCAGCTCACCGGGTTTCGGTTATGAAAAACTGTTTTTT
CASSPGFGYEKLFF
>-|TRBJ1-1|TRBV10-2|-
TGCGCCAGCAGTGATTCATCTCAGAAAATGTTGGGCACTGAAGCTTTCTTT
CASSDSSQKMLGTEAFF
>few|TRBJ1-1|TRBV20-1|-
TGCAGTGCTAAGAGTAACACTGAAGCTTTCTTT
CSAKSNTEAFF
>once|TRBJ2-7|TRBV7-2|-
TGTGCCAGCAGCTTAGCCATCGCGGCTCCTTACGAGCAGTACTTC
CASSLAIAAPYEQYF
>-|TRBJ2-7|TRBV6-1|-
TGTGCCAGCAAGGGGGAGTTGACCGAGCAGTACTTC
CASKGELTEQYF
>-|TRBJ2-1|TRBV29-1|TRBD2
TGCAGCGTTTCCCGCGGACTAGATGTAATTTATGAGCAGTTCTTC
CSVSRGLDVIYEQFF
>once|TRBJ2-2|TRBV5-1|TRBD1
TGCGCCAGCAGCTTGGCCCCGCCGACAGGGGCGAACACCGGGGAGCTGTTTTTT
CASSLAPPTGANTGELFF
>-|TRBJ2-6|TRBV19|-
TGTGCCAGTAGTACGTCGGGGGCTGGGGCCAACGTCCTGACTTTC
CASSTSGAGANVLTF
>-|TRBJ2-3|TRBV7-6|TRBD1
TGTGCCAGCAGCCAGGGGACAGGGCGCACAGATACGCAGTATTTT
CASSQGTGRTDTQYF